The rows below give T cell receptor beta chains drawn from one sample of a study of blood T cell repertoires in COVID-19. The data were produced by immunoSEQ multiplex PCR, yet TCRdb's version contains in-frame clones alone and is incomplete. The data hold some 460,000 clones, with roughly 85% observed a single time. Material for sequencing was PBMCs or T cells enriched from blood (not recorded which). Receptor source: a woman aged 18-35 years with acute COVID-19. Each CDR3 is given with its conserved first and last residue. The D gene is left open where the match is weak. Clone size is not always given. Where it is, it says once, few, many or a class for expanded clones.

CDR3 DNA | CDR3 protein | J gene | D gene | V gene | clone size
TGTGCCATCAGCGCCACTAGCTACAGCTCCTACGAGCAGTACTTC | CAISATSYSSYEQYF | TRBJ2-7 | . | TRBV10-3 | .
TGCGCCAGCAGGAGCGGCTCTGGAAACACCATATATTTT | CASRSGSGNTIYF | TRBJ1-3 | . | TRBV10-1 | .
TGTGCCAGCAGCTTTTTGGGCGTCGCAGCTGAAGCTTTCTTT | CASSFLGVAAEAFF | TRBJ1-1 | . | TRBV5-6 | once
TGTGCCAGCAGTTTATTTCCTCCGACAGGGGGGTACACTGAAGCTTTCTTT | CASSLFPPTGGYTEAFF | TRBJ1-1 | TRBD1 | TRBV27 | once
TGTGCCAGCAGCCAAGGTTTGGAGCTTTATGGCTACACCTTC | CASSQGLELYGYTF | TRBJ1-2 | . | TRBV3-1/TRBV3-2 | once
TGTGCCAGCAGCTTAGCGATGGGGTCGGGGAGCACTGAAGCTTTCTTT | CASSLAMGSGSTEAFF | TRBJ1-1 | . | TRBV7-9 | .
TGTGCCAGCAGGCCGCAGGGGAACTACGAGCAGTACTTC | CASRPQGNYEQYF | TRBJ2-7 | . | TRBV12-3/TRBV12-4 | .
TGCGCCAGCAAAGAGACGACTAGCGCTAGTGAGCAGTTCTTC | CASKETTSASEQFF | TRBJ2-1 | TRBD2 | TRBV10-2 | .
TGTGCCAGCAGCCCTCGGACAGAGAACACCGGGGAGCTGTTTTTT | CASSPRTENTGELFF | TRBJ2-2 | . | TRBV21-1 | .
TGTGCCAGCAGCGGCGGACATGCCTATAATTCACCCCTCCACTTT | CASSGGHAYNSPLHF | TRBJ1-6 | . | TRBV7-2 | .
TGTGCCAGCAGCGCGGGTCGTAGCTCTGGAAACACCATATATTTT | CASSAGRSSGNTIYF | TRBJ1-3 | . | TRBV27 | .
TGCGCCAGCAGCCCGGGGACAGGGGATGAAAAACTGTTTTTT | CASSPGTGDEKLFF | TRBJ1-4 | TRBD1 | TRBV5-1 | .
TGTGCCAGCAGCTTTAGGACCGGACAGGGTAAAGGAGATACGCAGTATTTT | CASSFRTGQGKGDTQYF | TRBJ2-3 | TRBD1 | TRBV5-8 | .
TGCAGCGTTGTTAGTGCGGGGGAGCTGTTTTTT | CSVVSAGELFF | TRBJ2-2 | . | TRBV29-1 | .
TGTGCCAGCAGTACGATTCTCGGAGATGAGCAGTTCTTC | CASSTILGDEQFF | TRBJ2-1 | . | TRBV6-5 | once
TGTGCCAGCAGGGGGACAGGGGGATCGAGTGAGCAGTTCTTC | CASRGTGGSSEQFF | TRBJ2-1 | TRBD1 | TRBV28 | .
TGTGCCAGCAGCTTAGAGCGGGATTACGAGCAGTACTTC | CASSLERDYEQYF | TRBJ2-7 | TRBD2 | TRBV7-2 | .
TGTGCCAGCAGCCGCTCCCGACAGGGGAAGGAGCCCCAGCATTTT | CASSRSRQGKEPQHF | TRBJ1-5 | TRBD1 | TRBV3-1/TRBV3-2 | few
TGCAGCGTCCGCGGACAGGGGTTCTACGAGCAGTACTTC | CSVRGQGFYEQYF | TRBJ2-7 | TRBD1 | TRBV29-1 | .
TGTGCCAGCAGCGCCGGGGACAGCCCTAACTATGGCTACACCTTC | CASSAGDSPNYGYTF | TRBJ1-2 | TRBD1 | TRBV9 | .
TGTGCCAGCAGTACAGGGGGCTCTCAGTACTTC | CASSTGGSQYF | TRBJ2-4 | TRBD1 | TRBV7-2 | .
TGTGCCAGCAGCAAACCACAGGGGGCAAGTGGTGGCTACACCTTC | CASSKPQGASGGYTF | TRBJ1-2 | TRBD1 | TRBV5-6 | .
TGTGCCAGCAGTTACGGGGGAGGTAACACTGAAGCTTTCTTT | CASSYGGGNTEAFF | TRBJ1-1 | . | TRBV6-5 | .
TGTGCCAGCCCATATGGCCTCCTTTACGAGCAGTACTTC | CASPYGLLYEQYF | TRBJ2-7 | . | TRBV19 | .
TGTGCCAGCAGCCTCAGTCACGGACTAGCGGTCGAAGAGACCCAGTACTTC | CASSLSHGLAVEETQYF | TRBJ2-5 | TRBD2 | TRBV9 | .
TGTGCCAGCAGGGGGACAGCAACCGGCACAGATACGCAGTATTTT | CASRGTATGTDTQYF | TRBJ2-3 | TRBD1 | TRBV28 | .
TGCAGCGTTGAACTAGGACAAAACACTGAAGCTTTCTTT | CSVELGQNTEAFF | TRBJ1-1 | . | TRBV29-1 | .
TGCGCCAGCAGCTTGGCTAGCGGGTCTTCCAACAATGAGCAGTTCTTC | CASSLASGSSNNEQFF | TRBJ2-1 | TRBD2 | TRBV5-1 | .
TGTGCCAGCAGCGACGGGACTAATACTTACAATGAGCAGTTCTTC | CASSDGTNTYNEQFF | TRBJ2-1 | TRBD2 | TRBV5-5 | .
TGTGCCAGCAGCCAAGGGCACAACTATGGCTACACCTTC | CASSQGHNYGYTF | TRBJ1-2 | . | TRBV3-1/TRBV3-2 | .
TGTGCCAGCAGCCCTATACCCACTAGCGGGAGCTCCTACGAGCAGTACTTC | CASSPIPTSGSSYEQYF | TRBJ2-7 | TRBD2 | TRBV11-2 | .
TGTGCCAGCAGCCTTTCCCCGCTAGCGGGAGGCGCAGAGACCCAGTACTTC | CASSLSPLAGGAETQYF | TRBJ2-5 | TRBD2 | TRBV5-5 | .
TGTGCCAGCAGCCAAGTCCCGTACGAGCAGTACTTC | CASSQVPYEQYF | TRBJ2-7 | . | TRBV3-1/TRBV3-2 | .
TGTGCCAGCAGTCCGGACAGGCCAACCGGGGAGCTGTTTTTT | CASSPDRPTGELFF | TRBJ2-2 | TRBD1 | TRBV27 | .
TGTGCCAGTAGGGACAGGTTAATAACTGAAGCTTTCTTT | CASRDRLITEAFF | TRBJ1-1 | TRBD1 | TRBV19 | .
TGTGCCAGTAGTATAGAGTGGAGCTCCTATAATTCACCCCTCCACTTT | CASSIEWSSYNSPLHF | TRBJ1-6 | . | TRBV19 | .
TGTGCCAGCCGGGTGGAAGGCTTCGGGTCCTACGAGCAGTACTTC | CASRVEGFGSYEQYF | TRBJ2-7 | . | TRBV27 | .
TGTGCCAGCAGCTTACGGGGCGAGCAGTACTTC | CASSLRGEQYF | TRBJ2-7 | . | TRBV5-4 | .
TGTGCCAGCAGCTCCCGGGGGGGCGGTGAGCAGTTCTTC | CASSSRGGGEQFF | TRBJ2-1 | TRBD2 | TRBV6-2/TRBV6-3 | .
TGTGCCACAGGACAGGCCGAAACTTATGGCTACACCTTC | CATGQAETYGYTF | TRBJ1-2 | TRBD1 | TRBV7-3 | few
TGTGCCAGCTCACCAGGGTTAGGGGATGGCTACACCTTC | CASSPGLGDGYTF | TRBJ1-2 | . | TRBV18 | .
TGCAGCGTGAGGACAGAATTGAATTCACCCCTCCACTTT | CSVRTELNSPLHF | TRBJ1-6 | . | TRBV29-1 | .
TGTGCCAGTAGTCCCTCAGGACTGCAAGACGAGACCCAGTACTTC | CASSPSGLQDETQYF | TRBJ2-5 | . | TRBV19 | .
TGTGCCAGCAGTTTGGACAGCTCGCCCAATCAGCCCCAGCATTTT | CASSLDSSPNQPQHF | TRBJ1-5 | . | TRBV27 | .
TGTGCCAGCAGTTCTGGAGGGAGGGCGAACATTCAGTACTTC | CASSSGGRANIQYF | TRBJ2-4 | TRBD2 | TRBV6-5 | .